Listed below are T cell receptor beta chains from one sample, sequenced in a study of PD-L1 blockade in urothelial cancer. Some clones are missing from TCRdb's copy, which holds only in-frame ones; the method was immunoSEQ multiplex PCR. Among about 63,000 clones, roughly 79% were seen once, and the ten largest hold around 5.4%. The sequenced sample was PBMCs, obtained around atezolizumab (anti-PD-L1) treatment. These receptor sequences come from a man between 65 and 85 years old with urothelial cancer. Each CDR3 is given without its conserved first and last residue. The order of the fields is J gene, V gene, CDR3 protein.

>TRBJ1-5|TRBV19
ASSWRVDQPQH
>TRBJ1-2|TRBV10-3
AIGQAVNYGYT
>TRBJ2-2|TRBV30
AWSLPGGNGELF
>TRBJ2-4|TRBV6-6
ASSRTRSGAKNIQY
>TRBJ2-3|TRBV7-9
ASSLDHGTDTQY
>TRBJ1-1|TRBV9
ASSLGQDPMNTEAF
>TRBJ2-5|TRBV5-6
ASSLEVGATQY
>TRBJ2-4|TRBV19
ASSIESGVGNIQY
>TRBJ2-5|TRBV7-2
ASTPQPAGEETQY
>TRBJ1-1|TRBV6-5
ASSWSGTGGGEAF
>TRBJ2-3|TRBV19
ASSSHTSGGAYTQY
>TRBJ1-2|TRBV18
ASSPSGAEYGYT
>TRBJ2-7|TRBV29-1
SVAGQGTPYEQY
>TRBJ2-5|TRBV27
ASSPLQTSGETQY